These T cell receptor beta chains were read from a single sample in a study of cytomegalovirus exposure and HLA in healthy donors. Data came from immunoSEQ multiplex PCR; TCRdb stores just in-frame clones and leaves some out. Here the sample spans about 180,000 clones, 85% being singletons. Source material: PBMCs. These receptors came from a man aged 18 to 29 in good health and CMV-seropositive. The CDR3 runs from the conserved cysteine through the conserved F or W. A D gene is named only where the DNA matches it firmly. For some rows the clone size is stated as once, few or many, or as a class when expanded; others skip it.

d_call clone_size j_call cdr3_length v_call cdr3_aa cdr3_nt
TRBD2 NA TRBJ2-1 15 TRBV5-1 CASSLSTSGINEQFF TGCGCCAGCAGCTTGTCGACTAGCGGGATCAATGAGCAGTTCTTC
NA NA TRBJ2-1 15 TRBV9 CASSVRDSNYNEQFF TGTGCCAGCAGCGTCCGGGACTCCAACTACAATGAGCAGTTCTTC
NA NA TRBJ1-4 14 TRBV2 CASSERSENEKLFF TGTGCCAGCAGTGAGAGGTCAGAGAATGAAAAACTGTTTTTT
NA NA TRBJ2-1 11 TRBV13 CASRAGNEQFF TGTGCCAGCAGGGCTGGCAATGAGCAGTTCTTC
TRBD1 NA TRBJ2-2 16 TRBV9 CASSVGQGAGTGELFF TGTGCCAGCAGCGTAGGACAGGGGGCAGGCACCGGGGAGCTGTTTTTT
NA once TRBJ1-1 13 TRBV19 CASSIAMGQGSFF TGTGCCAGTAGTATAGCGATGGGACAAGGAAGTTTCTTT
NA NA TRBJ1-1 13 TRBV9 CASSVTFGGQAFF TGTGCCAGCAGCGTAACCTTTGGCGGGCAAGCTTTCTTT
TRBD1 NA TRBJ1-1 15 TRBV11-2 CASSLGPGGRAEAFF TGTGCCAGCAGCTTAGGTCCAGGGGGCCGGGCTGAAGCTTTCTTT
NA once TRBJ1-2 15 TRBV5-1 CASSLSGEGNYGYTF TGCGCCAGCAGCTTGTCGGGGGAAGGGAACTATGGCTACACCTTC
TRBD1 NA TRBJ2-5 16 TRBV19 CASSMALGRGQETQYF TGTGCCAGTAGTATGGCATTGGGCAGGGGGCAAGAGACCCAGTACTTC
NA NA TRBJ2-7 15 TRBV5-1 CASSPYFDSSYEQYF TGCGCCAGCAGCCCGTACTTTGACAGCTCCTACGAGCAGTACTTC
TRBD2 NA TRBJ2-3 17 TRBV5-6 CASSALQTGLRTDTQYF TGTGCCAGCAGCGCTTTGCAAACGGGACTACGCACAGATACGCAGTATTTT
TRBD1 NA TRBJ1-2 13 TRBV11-2 CASMGDRLYGYTF TGTGCCAGCATGGGGGACAGACTATATGGCTACACCTTC
NA few TRBJ2-5 15 TRBV2 CASSERMRHAETQYF TGTGCCAGCAGTGAAAGAATGCGGCATGCGGAGACCCAGTACTTC
NA few TRBJ1-2 13 TRBV5-4 CASSWGERAGYTF TGTGCCAGCAGCTGGGGGGAAAGGGCTGGCTACACCTTC
NA NA TRBJ2-3 11 TRBV7-2 CASSLGRGQYF TGTGCCAGCAGCTTAGGGCGGGGGCAGTATTTT
NA NA TRBJ2-5 16 TRBV5-4 CASSQDLLASLETQYF TGTGCCAGCAGCCAAGATCTTTTGGCTAGCTTGGAGACCCAGTACTTC
NA NA TRBJ2-7 11 TRBV7-2 CASRSGLEQYF TGTGCCAGCAGATCAGGGCTCGAGCAGTACTTC
NA NA TRBJ2-7 14 TRBV6-1 CASSDQGFLYEQYF TGTGCCAGCAGTGATCAGGGATTCCTCTACGAGCAGTACTTC
NA NA TRBJ2-1 14 TRBV28 CASSPPGLYNEQFF TGTGCCAGCAGTCCTCCGGGGTTGTACAATGAGCAGTTCTTC
NA NA TRBJ1-6 16 TRBV4-2 CASSQDMAGVISPLHF TGTGCCAGCAGCCAAGATATGGCAGGGGTGATTTCACCCCTCCACTTT
NA NA TRBJ1-4 16 TRBV4-1 CASSSPLTGSSEKLFF TGCGCCAGCAGCTCCCCACTGACAGGTAGTTCGGAAAAACTGTTTTTT
NA NA TRBJ2-7 15 TRBV28 CASSSPSDRNYEQYF TGTGCCAGCAGTTCCCCATCTGACAGAAACTACGAGCAGTACTTC
NA NA TRBJ2-5 12 TRBV28 CASISRGETQYF TGTGCCAGCATCTCCAGGGGCGAGACCCAGTACTTC
NA NA TRBJ1-5 14 TRBV5-5 CASSLSGINQPQHF TGTGCCAGCAGCTTGTCAGGGATCAATCAGCCCCAGCATTTT
TRBD1 NA TRBJ1-2 15 TRBV23-1 CASTPGQGARRGYTF TGCGCCAGCACCCCAGGGCAGGGGGCGCGTAGAGGCTACACCTTC
TRBD1 NA TRBJ1-1 14 TRBV7-9 CASSAGQMNTEAFF TGTGCCAGCAGCGCGGGACAGATGAACACTGAAGCTTTCTTT
NA NA TRBJ2-5 14 TRBV5-1 CASSLAPDRETQYF TGCGCCAGCAGCTTGGCCCCAGATCGCGAGACCCAGTACTTC
NA NA TRBJ1-1 11 TRBV6-5 CASTGSTEAFF TGTGCCAGCACAGGAAGTACTGAAGCTTTCTTT
NA few TRBJ2-2 13 TRBV2 CASTLAYTGELFF TGTGCCAGCACCCTAGCCTACACCGGGGAGCTGTTTTTT
NA NA TRBJ1-2 14 TRBV7-9 CASSFLTPNYGYTF TGTGCCAGCAGCTTCCTCACTCCAAACTATGGCTACACCTTC
TRBD1 NA TRBJ2-1 13 TRBV18 CASSSTGLNEQFF TGTGCCAGCTCATCGACAGGGCTCAATGAGCAGTTCTTC
NA NA TRBJ2-1 14 TRBV29-1 CSVHYKQGNDEQFF TGCAGCGTTCACTACAAACAGGGTAATGATGAGCAGTTCTTC
TRBD1 NA TRBJ1-2 13 TRBV28 CASSLGTGGGYTF TGTGCCAGCAGTTTGGGGACAGGGGGCGGCTACACCTTC
NA few TRBJ2-7 16 TRBV11-2 CASSAIAAAISYEQYF TGTGCCAGCAGCGCCATAGCCGCCGCGATCTCCTACGAGCAGTACTTC
TRBD2 NA TRBJ2-7 16 TRBV27 CASSSRNSGRIYEQYF TGTGCCAGCAGTTCGCGAAATAGCGGGAGAATATACGAGCAGTACTTC